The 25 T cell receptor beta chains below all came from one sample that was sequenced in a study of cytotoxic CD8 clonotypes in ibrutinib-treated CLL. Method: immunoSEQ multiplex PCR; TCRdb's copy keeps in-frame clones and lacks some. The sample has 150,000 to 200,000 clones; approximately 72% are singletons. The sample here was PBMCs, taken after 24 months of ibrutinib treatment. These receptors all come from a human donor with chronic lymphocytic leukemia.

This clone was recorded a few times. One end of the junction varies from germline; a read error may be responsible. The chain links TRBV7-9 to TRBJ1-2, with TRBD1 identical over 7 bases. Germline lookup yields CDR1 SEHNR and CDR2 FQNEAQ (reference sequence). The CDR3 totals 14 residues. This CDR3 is CASTLDRAWDGYTF. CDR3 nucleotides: TGTGCCAGCACCTTAGACAGGGCTTGGGATGGCTACACCTTC.

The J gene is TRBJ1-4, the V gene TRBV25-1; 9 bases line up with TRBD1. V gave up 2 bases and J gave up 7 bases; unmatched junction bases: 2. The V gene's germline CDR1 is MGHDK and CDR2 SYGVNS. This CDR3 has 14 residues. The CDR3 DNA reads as TGTGCCAGCAGTGAAGGACAGGGGCGTGAAAAACTGTTTTTT. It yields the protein CASSEGQGREKLFF.

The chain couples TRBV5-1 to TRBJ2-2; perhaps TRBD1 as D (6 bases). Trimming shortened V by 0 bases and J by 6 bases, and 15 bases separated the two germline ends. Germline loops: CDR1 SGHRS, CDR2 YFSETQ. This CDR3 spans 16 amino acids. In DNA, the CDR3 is TGCGCCAGCAGCTTGGGAGGGGCAGGGGTCCCCGGGGAGCTGTTTTTT. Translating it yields CASSLGGAGVPGELFF. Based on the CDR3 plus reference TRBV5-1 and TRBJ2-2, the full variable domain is KAGVTQTPRYLIKTRGQQVTLSCSPISGHRSVSWYQQTPGQGLQFLFEYFSETQRNKGNFPGRFSGRQFSNSRSEMNVSTLELGDSALYLCASSLGGAGVPGELFFGEGSRLTVL.

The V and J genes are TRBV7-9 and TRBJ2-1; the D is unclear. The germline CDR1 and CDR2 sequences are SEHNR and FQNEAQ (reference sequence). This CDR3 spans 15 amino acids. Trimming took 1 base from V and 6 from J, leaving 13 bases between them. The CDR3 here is CASSLVGWVGNEQFF. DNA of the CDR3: TGTGCCAGCAGCTTAGTCGGATGGGTGGGCAATGAGCAGTTCTTC.

The CDR3 DNA reads TGTGCCAGCAGTTTAACCCCCCCGGGACACATCTACAATGAGCAGTTCTTC. It is translated as CASSLTPPGHIYNEQFF. This rearrangement joins TRBV27 to TRBJ2-1, with D possibly matching TRBD1 (6 bases). The CDR3 runs to 17 residues. Germline values: CDR1 MNHEY, CDR2 SMNVEV (reference sequence). V was trimmed by 2 bases and J by 3 bases, leaving 17 bases between them.

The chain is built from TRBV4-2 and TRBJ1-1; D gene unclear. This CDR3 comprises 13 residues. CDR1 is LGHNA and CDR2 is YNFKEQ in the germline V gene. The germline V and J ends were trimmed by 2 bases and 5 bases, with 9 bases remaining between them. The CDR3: CASSQIAGTEAFF. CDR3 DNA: TGTGCCAGCAGCCAAATAGCAGGTACTGAAGCTTTCTTT.

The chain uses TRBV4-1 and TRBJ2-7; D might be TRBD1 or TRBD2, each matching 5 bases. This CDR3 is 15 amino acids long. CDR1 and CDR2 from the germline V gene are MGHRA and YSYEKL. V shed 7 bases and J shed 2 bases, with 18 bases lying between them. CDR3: CASNHPRDGTYEQYF. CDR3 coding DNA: TGCGCCAGCAACCACCCCCGGGACGGAACCTACGAGCAGTACTTC.

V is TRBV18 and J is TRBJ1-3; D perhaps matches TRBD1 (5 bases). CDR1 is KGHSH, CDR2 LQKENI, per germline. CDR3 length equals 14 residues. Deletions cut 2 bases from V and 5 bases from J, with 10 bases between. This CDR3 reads CASSPSQGRNTIYF. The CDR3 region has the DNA TGTGCCAGCTCACCAAGCCAGGGAAGAAACACCATATATTTT.

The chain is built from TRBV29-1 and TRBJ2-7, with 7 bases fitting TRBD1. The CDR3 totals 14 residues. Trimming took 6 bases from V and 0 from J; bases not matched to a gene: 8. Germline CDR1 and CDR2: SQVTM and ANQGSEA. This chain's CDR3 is CSVYPGQSSYEQYF. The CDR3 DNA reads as TGCAGCGTATATCCGGGACAGAGCTCCTACGAGCAGTACTTC.

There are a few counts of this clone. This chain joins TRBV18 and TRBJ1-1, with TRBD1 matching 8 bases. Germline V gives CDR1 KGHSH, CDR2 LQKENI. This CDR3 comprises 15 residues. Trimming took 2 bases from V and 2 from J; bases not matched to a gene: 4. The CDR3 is CASSPGRGPNTEAFF. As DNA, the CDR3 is TGTGCCAGCTCACCAGGCAGGGGGCCTAACACTGAAGCTTTCTTT.

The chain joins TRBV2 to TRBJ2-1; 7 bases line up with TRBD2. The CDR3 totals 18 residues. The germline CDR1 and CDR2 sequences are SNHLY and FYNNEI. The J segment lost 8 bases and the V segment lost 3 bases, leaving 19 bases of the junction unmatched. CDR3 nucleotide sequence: TGTGCCAGCAGTGACTCAATGCGCCAACTCGGGGGGAAGGATGAGCAGTTCTTC. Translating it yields CASSDSMRQLGGKDEQFF.

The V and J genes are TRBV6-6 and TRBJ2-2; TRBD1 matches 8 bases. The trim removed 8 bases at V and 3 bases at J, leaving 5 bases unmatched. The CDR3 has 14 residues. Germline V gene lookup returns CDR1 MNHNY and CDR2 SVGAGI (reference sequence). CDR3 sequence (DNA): TGTGCCAGCGCAGGGGGCGGTTACACCGGGGAGCTGTTTTTT. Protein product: CASAGGGYTGELFF.

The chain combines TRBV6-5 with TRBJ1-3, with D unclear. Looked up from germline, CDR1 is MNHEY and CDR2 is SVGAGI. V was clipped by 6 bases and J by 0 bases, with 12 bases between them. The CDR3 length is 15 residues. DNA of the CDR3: TGTGCCAGCAGAGTTTTTCAGAGCTCTGGAAACACCATATATTTT. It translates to CASRVFQSSGNTIYF.

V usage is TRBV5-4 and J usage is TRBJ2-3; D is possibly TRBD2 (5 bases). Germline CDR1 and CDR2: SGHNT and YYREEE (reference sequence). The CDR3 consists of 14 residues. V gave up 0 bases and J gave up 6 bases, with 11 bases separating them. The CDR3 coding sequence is TGTGCCAGCAGCTTGGAACGGGTAGCGGATACGCAGTATTTT. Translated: CASSLERVADTQYF.

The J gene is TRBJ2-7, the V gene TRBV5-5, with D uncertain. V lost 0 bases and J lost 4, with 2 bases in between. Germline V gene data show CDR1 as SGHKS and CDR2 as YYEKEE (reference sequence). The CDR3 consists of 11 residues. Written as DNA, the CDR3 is TGTGCCAGCAGCTTGGTTTACGAGCAGTACTTC. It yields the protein CASSLVYEQYF.

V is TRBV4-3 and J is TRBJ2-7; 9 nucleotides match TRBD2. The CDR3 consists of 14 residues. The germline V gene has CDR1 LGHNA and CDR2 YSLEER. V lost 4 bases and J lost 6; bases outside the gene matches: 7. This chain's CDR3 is CASSLLAGAGEQYF. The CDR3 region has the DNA TGCGCCAGCAGCCTATTAGCGGGAGCGGGCGAGCAGTACTTC.

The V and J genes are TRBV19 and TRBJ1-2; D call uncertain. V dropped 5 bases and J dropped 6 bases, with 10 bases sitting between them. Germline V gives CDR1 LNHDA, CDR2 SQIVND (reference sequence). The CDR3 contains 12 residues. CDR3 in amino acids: CASSAGLDGYTF. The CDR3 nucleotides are TGTGCCAGTAGTGCCGGCCTTGATGGCTACACCTTC.

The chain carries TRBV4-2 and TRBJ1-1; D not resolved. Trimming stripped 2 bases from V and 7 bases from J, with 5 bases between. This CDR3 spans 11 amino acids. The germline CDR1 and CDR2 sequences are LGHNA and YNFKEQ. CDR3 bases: TGTGCCAGCAGCCAATCGTTTGAAGCTTTCTTT. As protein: CASSQSFEAFF.

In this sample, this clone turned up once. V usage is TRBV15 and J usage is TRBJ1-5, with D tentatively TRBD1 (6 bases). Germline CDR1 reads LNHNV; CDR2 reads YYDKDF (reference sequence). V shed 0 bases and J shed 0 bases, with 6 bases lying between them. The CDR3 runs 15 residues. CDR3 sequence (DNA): TGTGCCACCAGCAGAGAAGGGGGTAGCAATCAGCCCCAGCATTTT. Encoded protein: CATSREGGSNQPQHF.

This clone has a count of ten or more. The DNA for the CDR3 is TGTGCCAGCAGCCAAGATCTGATAGCAGGACTAGCGGTCTACGAGCAGTACTTC. Translating it yields CASSQDLIAGLAVYEQYF. The genes are TRBV4-2 and TRBJ2-7; 10 nucleotides line up with TRBD2. Per germline, CDR1 LGHNA and CDR2 YNFKEQ. The trim removed 0 bases at V and 3 bases at J, leaving 11 bases unmatched. CDR3 length: 18 residues.

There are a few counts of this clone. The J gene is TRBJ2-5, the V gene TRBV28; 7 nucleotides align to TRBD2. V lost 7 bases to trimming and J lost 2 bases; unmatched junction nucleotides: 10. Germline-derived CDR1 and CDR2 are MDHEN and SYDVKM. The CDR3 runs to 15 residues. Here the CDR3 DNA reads TGTGCCAGCACTCTTTACCTAGCGGAACAAGAGACCCAGTACTTC. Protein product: CASTLYLAEQETQYF.

The CDR3: CASSRASDDEQYF. The CDR3 DNA is TGTGCCAGCAGCCGGGCTAGCGACGACGAGCAGTACTTC. The gene calls are TRBV14 and TRBJ2-7, with a weak D call TRBD2 (6 bases). This CDR3 spans 13 amino acids. Germline V lookup: CDR1 SGHDN, CDR2 FVKESK. Trimming stripped 4 bases from V and 5 bases from J, with 12 bases between.

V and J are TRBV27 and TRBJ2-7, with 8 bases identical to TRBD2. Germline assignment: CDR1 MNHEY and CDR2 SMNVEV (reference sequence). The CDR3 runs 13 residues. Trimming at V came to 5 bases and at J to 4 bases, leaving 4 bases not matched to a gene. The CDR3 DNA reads TGTGCCAGCAGTCCGGGACTAGGATACGAGCAGTACTTC. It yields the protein CASSPGLGYEQYF.

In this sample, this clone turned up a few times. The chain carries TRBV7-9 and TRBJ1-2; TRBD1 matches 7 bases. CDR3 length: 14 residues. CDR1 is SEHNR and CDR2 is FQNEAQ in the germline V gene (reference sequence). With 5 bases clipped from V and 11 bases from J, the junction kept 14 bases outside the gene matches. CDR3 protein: CASSLAQAVTGYTF. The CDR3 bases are TGTGCCAGCAGCCTCGCACAAGCTGTGACAGGGTACACCTTC.

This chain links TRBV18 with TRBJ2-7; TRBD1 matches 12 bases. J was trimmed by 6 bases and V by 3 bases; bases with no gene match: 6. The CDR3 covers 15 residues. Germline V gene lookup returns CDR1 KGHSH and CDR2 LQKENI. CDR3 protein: CASSPPGQGAIEQYF. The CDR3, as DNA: TGTGCCAGCTCACCGCCGGGACAGGGGGCGATCGAGCAGTACTTC.